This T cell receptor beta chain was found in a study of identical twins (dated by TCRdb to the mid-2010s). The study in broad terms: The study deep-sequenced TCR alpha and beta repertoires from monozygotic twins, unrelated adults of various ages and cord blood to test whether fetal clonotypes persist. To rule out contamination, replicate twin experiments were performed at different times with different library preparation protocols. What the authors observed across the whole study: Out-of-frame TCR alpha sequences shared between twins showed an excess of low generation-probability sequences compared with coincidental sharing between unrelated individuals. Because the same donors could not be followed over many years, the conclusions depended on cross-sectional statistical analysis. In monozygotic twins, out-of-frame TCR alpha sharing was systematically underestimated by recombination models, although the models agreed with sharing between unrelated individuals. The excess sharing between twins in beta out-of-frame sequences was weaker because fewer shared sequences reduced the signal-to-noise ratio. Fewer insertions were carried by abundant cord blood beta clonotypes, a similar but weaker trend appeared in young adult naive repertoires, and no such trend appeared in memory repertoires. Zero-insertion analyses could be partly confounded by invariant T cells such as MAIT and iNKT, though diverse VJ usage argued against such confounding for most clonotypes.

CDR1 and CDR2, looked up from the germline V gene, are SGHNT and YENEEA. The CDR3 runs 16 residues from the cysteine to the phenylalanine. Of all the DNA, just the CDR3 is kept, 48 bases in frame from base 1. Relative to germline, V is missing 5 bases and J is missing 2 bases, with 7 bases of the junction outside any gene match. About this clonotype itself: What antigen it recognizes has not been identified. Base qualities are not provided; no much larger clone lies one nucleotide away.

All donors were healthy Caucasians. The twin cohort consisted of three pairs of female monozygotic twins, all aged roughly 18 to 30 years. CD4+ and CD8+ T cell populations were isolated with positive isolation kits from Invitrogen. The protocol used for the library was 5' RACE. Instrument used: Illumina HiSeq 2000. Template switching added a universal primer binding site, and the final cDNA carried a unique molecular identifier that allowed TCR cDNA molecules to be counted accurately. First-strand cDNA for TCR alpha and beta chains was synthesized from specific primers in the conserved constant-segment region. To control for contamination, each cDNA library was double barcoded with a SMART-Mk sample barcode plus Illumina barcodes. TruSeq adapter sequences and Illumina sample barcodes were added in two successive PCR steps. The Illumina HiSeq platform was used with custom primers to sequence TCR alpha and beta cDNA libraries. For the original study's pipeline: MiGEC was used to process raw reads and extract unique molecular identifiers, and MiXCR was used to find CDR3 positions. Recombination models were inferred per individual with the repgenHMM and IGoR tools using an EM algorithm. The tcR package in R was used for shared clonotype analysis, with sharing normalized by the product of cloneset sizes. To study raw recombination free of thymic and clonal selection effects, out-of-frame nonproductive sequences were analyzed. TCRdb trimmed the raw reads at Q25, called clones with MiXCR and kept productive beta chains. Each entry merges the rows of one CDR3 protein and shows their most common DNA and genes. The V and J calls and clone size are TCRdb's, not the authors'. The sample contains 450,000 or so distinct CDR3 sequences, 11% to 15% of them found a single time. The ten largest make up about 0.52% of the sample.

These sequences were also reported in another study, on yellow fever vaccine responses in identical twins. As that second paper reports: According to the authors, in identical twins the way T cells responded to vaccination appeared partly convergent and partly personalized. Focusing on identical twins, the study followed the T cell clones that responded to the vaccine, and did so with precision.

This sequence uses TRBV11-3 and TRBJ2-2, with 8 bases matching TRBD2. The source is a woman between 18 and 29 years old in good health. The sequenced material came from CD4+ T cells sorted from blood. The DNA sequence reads TGTGCCAGCAGCGGTCGGGGGGGGCGAAACACCGGGGAGCTGTTTTTT. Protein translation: CASSGRGGRNTGELFF.